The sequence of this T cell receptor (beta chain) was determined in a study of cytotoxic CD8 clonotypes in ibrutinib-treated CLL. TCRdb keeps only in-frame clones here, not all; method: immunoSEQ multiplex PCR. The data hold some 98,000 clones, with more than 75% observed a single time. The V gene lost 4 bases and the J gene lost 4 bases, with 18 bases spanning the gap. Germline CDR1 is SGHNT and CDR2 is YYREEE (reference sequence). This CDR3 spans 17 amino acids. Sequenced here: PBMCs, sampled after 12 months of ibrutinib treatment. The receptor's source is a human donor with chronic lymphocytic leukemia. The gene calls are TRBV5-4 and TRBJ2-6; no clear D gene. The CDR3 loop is CASSQFSGAPGANVLTF. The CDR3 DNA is TGTGCCAGCAGCCAATTTTCGGGCGCCCCCGGGGCCAACGTCCTGACTTTC.